This is a list of T cell receptor beta chains from one sample in a study of spatial heterogeneity in lung cancer. TCRdb ran MiXCR on the 5' RACE reads and lists one entry per CDR3 protein. The table includes 60,000 to 75,000 distinct CDR3 sequences, roughly 5.9% detected once. This specimen consisted of PBMCs, obtained at surgery. The receptors shown here come from a female donor with early-stage non-small cell lung cancer. Both conserved end residues are part of each CDR3. D genes are given only for firm matches. Clone size, where shown, is once, few, many, or a class for clones that have expanded.

NA	NA	TRBV20-1	TRBJ1-5	TGCAGTGCTAGAAACGAGCCAGGATGGAATCAGCCCCAGCATTTT	CSARNEPGWNQPQHF
NA	TRBD1	TRBV9	TRBJ1-1	TGTGCCAGCAGCGCCTATGGACAGGCCGACGTGAACACTGAAGCTTTCTTT	CASSAYGQADVNTEAFF
many	TRBD2	TRBV9	TRBJ2-5	TGTGCCAGCAGCGTAGGGGCTAGCGGGACTGGTGAGACCCAGTACTTC	CASSVGASGTGETQYF
many	NA	TRBV2	TRBJ1-6	TGTGCCAGCAGGGACAGTTCGTATGCACCCCTCCACTTT	CASRDSSYAPLHF
few	NA	TRBV19	TRBJ1-1	TGTGCCAGTAGTATCGGCGCTGGGGATTCGGTTTTCTTT	CASSIGAGDSVFF
many	TRBD2	TRBV20-1	TRBJ2-3	TGCAGTGCTAGCTCCACCGCTGTTGGCGGGGGGATCACAGATACGCAGTATTTT	CSASSTAVGGGITDTQYF
few	TRBD1	TRBV28	TRBJ1-5	TGTGCCAGCAGTTCCCGGGGACAGGGGGTGGCTCAGCCCCAGCATTTT	CASSSRGQGVAQPQHF
many	NA	TRBV7-3	TRBJ1-1	TGTGCCAGCAGTCTAGGGCGGGACGCTGAAGCTTTCTTT	CASSLGRDAEAFF
many	NA	TRBV6-6	TRBJ2-7	TGTGCCACCATGGGGGGGACAGTTACCTACGAGCAGTACTTC	CATMGGTVTYEQYF
few	NA	TRBV5-1	TRBJ1-5	TGCGCCAGCAGCACCGGCGGCAATCAGCCCCAGCATTTT	CASSTGGNQPQHF
many	NA	TRBV7-2	TRBJ1-3	TGTGCCAGCAGCTTTCACAGCGGAAACACCATATATTTT	CASSFHSGNTIYF
many	TRBD1	TRBV25-1	TRBJ2-5	TGTGCCAGCCGCCAGGGGGTCGGGGAGACCCAGTACTTC	CASRQGVGETQYF
many	TRBD1	TRBV28	TRBJ1-2	TGTGCCAGCCTCTACAGGGGGCGAGGCTACACCTTC	CASLYRGRGYTF
NA	NA	TRBV13	TRBJ1-2	TGTGCCAGCAGTTGGGTCAGGGTCGGCTATGGCTACACCTTC	CASSWVRVGYGYTF
NA	TRBD2	TRBV3-1	TRBJ2-3	TGTGCCAGCACCACAGCGGGGGGGCTCACAGATACGCAGTATTTT	CASTTAGGLTDTQYF
many	NA	TRBV28	TRBJ2-2	TGTGCCAGCAGTTTAGAATATTACGGGGACAAAAACACCGGGGAGCTGTTTTTT	CASSLEYYGDKNTGELFF
many	NA	TRBV29-1	TRBJ2-5	TGCAGCGTCCCCATTTGGAAGACAGGGAGGTTCCAGGAGACCCAGTACTTC	CSVPIWKTGRFQETQYF
few	NA	TRBV19	TRBJ2-2	TGTGCCAGTAGTCAGGTCTCAGCTACCGGGGAGCTGTTTTTT	CASSQVSATGELFF
few	NA	TRBV9	TRBJ1-5	TGTGCCAGCAGCGTAGGGATCAGGGGCCCCCCAGAGCCCCAGCATTTT	CASSVGIRGPPEPQHF
many	TRBD2	TRBV11-2	TRBJ2-2	TGTGCCAGCAGCTTAGACCCTATAGGACTAGCGGGGCGGACCGGGGAGCTGTTTTTT	CASSLDPIGLAGRTGELFF
many	NA	TRBV5-1	TRBJ1-1	TGCGCCAGCAGCTTGGCCGTCACTCCGAACACTGAAGCTTTCTTT	CASSLAVTPNTEAFF
many	NA	TRBV7-3	TRBJ1-6	TGTGCCAGCAGCTTAATGGGCAGGGACAATTCACCCCTCCACTTT	CASSLMGRDNSPLHF
many	TRBD2	TRBV20-1	TRBJ2-7	TGCAGTGCATCCAGCGGGAGGGCCGTGGACGAGCAGTACTTC	CSASSGRAVDEQYF
many	NA	TRBV4-2	TRBJ1-1	TGTGCCAGCTGGGGTAGGGAACAGGGCAGCGACACTGAAGCTTTCTTT	CASWGREQGSDTEAFF
many	NA	TRBV7-2	TRBJ1-5	TGTGCCAGCAGCTTAGATGGACCTGCCGGGGGAATGCAGCCCCAGCATTTT	CASSLDGPAGGMQPQHF
NA	NA	TRBV28	TRBJ1-5	TGTGCCAGCAGTTCGGGGAGTCGGCCCCAGCATTTT	CASSSGSRPQHF
many	TRBD1	TRBV7-3	TRBJ1-1	TGTGCCAGCAGCCCCGGGGTACCGGGACAGCTTTTAGGCGGAGCTTTCTTT	CASSPGVPGQLLGGAFF
many	TRBD2	TRBV12-3/TRBV12-4	TRBJ2-5	TGTGCCAGCAGTTTGGTAGCGGGAGGAGAGACCCAGTACTTC	CASSLVAGGETQYF
many	NA	TRBV20-1	TRBJ1-5	TGCAGTGCTAGTCAACATAGCAATCAGCCCCAGCATTTT	CSASQHSNQPQHF
few	TRBD1	TRBV10-1	TRBJ1-3	TGCGCCACCTCACAGGGGACTGGAAACACCATATATTTT	CATSQGTGNTIYF
few	NA	TRBV6-1	TRBJ2-5	TGTGCCAGCAGTGGGACAGAGACCCAGTACTTC	CASSGTETQYF
NA	TRBD1	TRBV5-1	TRBJ2-7	TGCGCCAGCAGTTTGGGGGACAGGTTCGGGCACGAGCAGTACTTC	CASSLGDRFGHEQYF
many	NA	TRBV7-3	TRBJ1-3	TGTGCCAGCAGCCTGACACCCGTCGGAAACACCATATATTTT	CASSLTPVGNTIYF
NA	NA	TRBV5-5	TRBJ2-1	TGTGCCAGCAGCTTGGTCGGGCGGCCCTACAATGAGCAGTTCTTC	CASSLVGRPYNEQFF
many	NA	TRBV27	TRBJ1-5	TGTGCCAGCAGTTTTCAGGGGCCCAATCAGCCCCAGCATTTT	CASSFQGPNQPQHF
many	TRBD2	TRBV28	TRBJ2-7	TGTGCCAGCAACAGGAGACTAGCGGGAGAGCAGTACTTC	CASNRRLAGEQYF
NA	NA	TRBV28	TRBJ1-4	TGTGCCAGCAGTCCCCCTCCAACTAATGAAAAACTGTTTTTT	CASSPPPTNEKLFF
medium-sized	TRBD2	TRBV3-1	TRBJ2-1	TGTGCCAGCAGCCTCGGACTAGCGGGAGACTCACGAAAGTTCTTC	CASSLGLAGDSRKFF
few	NA	TRBV4-1	TRBJ2-2	TGCGCCAGCAGCCCTACAGGCGGGACGGTGAGGACCGGGGAGCTGTTTTTT	CASSPTGGTVRTGELFF
few	NA	TRBV5-6	TRBJ1-5	TGTGCCAGCAGCCGGGGCGTTCAGGACGGTCAGCCCCAGCATTTT	CASSRGVQDGQPQHF
few	TRBD2	TRBV20-1	TRBJ2-1	TGCAGTGCTAGATGGGACTACTACAATGAGCAGTTCTTC	CSARWDYYNEQFF
many	NA	TRBV9	TRBJ2-2	TGTGCCAGCAGCGTAGGGACAGATCCGAACACCGGGGAGCTGTTTTTT	CASSVGTDPNTGELFF
many	NA	TRBV24-1	TRBJ2-2	TGTGCCACCAGTGGTTCGGCAGGTTACACCGGGGAGCTGTTTTTT	CATSGSAGYTGELFF
many	NA	TRBV12-3/TRBV12-4	TRBJ1-1	TGTGCCAGCAGTTTGGAGAGGGTGAACACTGAAGCTTTCTTT	CASSLERVNTEAFF
many	TRBD1	TRBV6-2/TRBV6-3	TRBJ1-2	TGTGCCAGCCGCTCCTATCCGGGACAGCCCCTTGGCTACACCTTC	CASRSYPGQPLGYTF
many	NA	TRBV12-3/TRBV12-4	TRBJ1-1	TGTGCCAGCAGTTTAACTGGACCCAAGAACACTGAAGCTTTCTTT	CASSLTGPKNTEAFF
many	TRBD2	TRBV27	TRBJ2-1	TGTGCCAGCACGCAGATAGCGGGAGTCGATGAGCAGTTCTTC	CASTQIAGVDEQFF
few	NA	TRBV4-1	TRBJ1-5	TGCGCCAGCAGCCAAGACTTCAATCAGCCCCAGCATTTT	CASSQDFNQPQHF
many	NA	TRBV5-1	TRBJ2-2	TGCGCCAGCAGCTCCTTTGGGGACAAGATAACCGGGGAGCTGTTTTTT	CASSSFGDKITGELFF
many	TRBD1	TRBV29-1	TRBJ2-5	TGCAGCGCAACCGATGAGGGGGCTGGAGAGACCCAGTACTTC	CSATDEGAGETQYF
many	TRBD1	TRBV11-1	TRBJ2-1	TGTGCCAGCAGCTTGGCCGGGACAGGGGCTTGGGATGAGCAGTTCTTC	CASSLAGTGAWDEQFF
many	NA	TRBV20-1	TRBJ1-1	TGCAGTGCTAGTGCACAGGGTCGCACTGAAGCTTTCTTT	CSASAQGRTEAFF